This T cell receptor (beta chain) derives from a study of cytomegalovirus exposure and HLA in healthy donors. Study observations and caveats: Being productive about 90% or about 30% of the time was typical of most TCR beta V segments in an earlier analysis. Roughly uniform sequencing depth across donors was assumed, possibly incorrectly.

The germline V gene has CDR1 SGHRS and CDR2 YFSETQ. V was pared by 8 bases and J by 0 bases, with 16 bases between. The length of the CDR3 is 15 residues. PCR used 60 Vbeta primers and 13 Jbeta primers. Profiled with immunoSEQ multiplex PCR; TCRdb holds only in-frame clones, not every one. This sample carries about 150,000 clones, 82% of them seen once, and the ten largest clones take about 7.1%. As for this clone: Its specificity is not known.

This chain joins TRBV5-1 and TRBJ2-3; the D is unclear. This clonotype was sampled from a woman between 50 and 59 years old in good health and CMV-seropositive. Sequencing was carried out using PBMCs. CDR3 DNA sequence: TGCGCCAGTCAGGTGACAAACCCCAGCACAGATACGCAGTATTTT. Residues: CASQVTNPSTDTQYF.